Below are 23 T cell receptor beta chains sequenced from a single sample in a study of control samples from healthy donors and cancer patients. Libraries were prepared by immunoSEQ multiplex PCR; TCRdb keeps only in-frame clonotypes and omits some of them. The repertoire holds almost 90,000 clones, with around 85% as singletons. The sequenced sample was blood. The receptor set was obtained from a woman aged 40 to 50 in good health.

The V call is TRBV7-2, the J call TRBJ2-5, with 12 bases lining up with TRBD2. Germline lookup yields CDR1 SGHTA and CDR2 FQGNSA. CDR3 length equals 18 residues. After removal of 1 base from V and 7 bases from J, the junction contained 13 bases not matched to a gene. The CDR3 sequence: CASSLGLGLAGLRGTQYF. CDR3 in DNA: TGTGCCAGCAGCTTAGGGTTGGGACTAGCGGGTCTCCGGGGGACCCAGTACTTC. Drawing the rest from reference TRBV7-2 and TRBJ2-5, the complete variable domain is GAGVSQSPSNKVTEKGKDVELRCDPISGHTALYWYRQSLGQGLEFLIYFQGNSAPDKSGLPSDRFSAERTGGSVSTLTIQRTQQEDSAVYLCASSLGLGLAGLRGTQYFGPGTRLLVL.

A single count supports this clone. V gene TRBV18 combines with J gene TRBJ2-3; weak D call: TRBD1 (5 bases). The germline gives CDR1 KGHSH, CDR2 LQKENI. This CDR3 contains 15 residues. With 0 bases removed from V and 2 bases from J, the gap between germline ends came to 9 bases. The CDR3 nucleotides read TGTGCCAGCTCACCACCTCAGACAGCCACAGATACGCAGTATTTT. It codes for CASSPPQTATDTQYF. Supplemented by reference TRBV18 and TRBJ2-3, the full variable domain reads NAGVMQNPRHLVRRRGQEARLRCSPMKGHSHVYWYRQLPEEGLKFMVYLQKENIIDESGMPKERFSAEFPKEGPSILRIQQVVRGDSAAYFCASSPPQTATDTQYFGPGTRLTVL.

The gene calls are TRBV7-2 and TRBJ2-7; D tentatively fits TRBD1 or TRBD2 (5 bases each). This CDR3 has 14 residues. Per the germline V gene, CDR1 is SGHTA and CDR2 is FQGNSA. The ends were cut back, 4 bases at V and 2 bases at J, with 12 bases in the middle. The CDR3 here is CASSSQRGTYEQYF. CDR3 coding DNA: TGTGCCAGCAGCTCCCAGAGGGGAACCTACGAGCAGTACTTC. The full variable domain, completed using reference TRBV7-2 and TRBJ2-7, is GAGVSQSPSNKVTEKGKDVELRCDPISGHTALYWYRQSLGQGLEFLIYFQGNSAPDKSGLPSDRFSAERTGGSVSTLTIQRTQQEDSAVYLCASSSQRGTYEQYFGPGTRLTVT.

The gene calls are TRBV11-3 and TRBJ2-5; 9 positions match TRBD2. Germline assignment: CDR1 SGHNT and CDR2 YENEEA. V was pared by 1 base and J by 5 bases, with 5 bases of the junction left unmatched. This CDR3 is built from 15 residues. The CDR3 loop reads CASSLAGTSMETQYF. For the CDR3, the DNA is TGTGCCAGCAGCTTAGCCGGGACTAGCATGGAGACCCAGTACTTC.

This clone was seen a few times. The CDR3 loop is CASSFGRTGNSPLHF. The CDR3 DNA follows: TGCGCCAGCAGCTTTGGTCGGACAGGGAATTCACCCCTCCACTTT. The chain couples TRBV5-1 to TRBJ1-6, with 8 positions matching TRBD1. The junction had 5 bases not matched to a gene; V was cut back by 2 bases and J by 7 bases. Germline CDR1 is SGHRS and CDR2 is YFSETQ. The CDR3 length is 15 residues.

The rearrangement uses TRBV19 and TRBJ1-5; D possibly corresponds to TRBD1 (6 bases). The V end was cut by 9 bases, the J end by 4 bases, with 19 bases between. This CDR3 is 15 amino acids long. Germline assignment: CDR1 LNHDA and CDR2 SQIVND (reference sequence). CDR3 in amino acids: CASRRGGQGNQPQHF. The CDR3 DNA sequence: TGTGCCAGCCGCCGCGGGGGGCAGGGAAATCAGCCCCAGCATTTT.

V and J are TRBV30 and TRBJ2-3, with 10 bases matching TRBD2. The CDR3 covers 17 residues. J gave up 0 bases and V 4 bases, and 10 bases lay outside the gene matches. Germline lookup yields CDR1 GTSNPN and CDR2 SVGIG (reference sequence). CDR3 protein: CAWTGVAGGGSTDTQYF. The CDR3, as DNA: TGTGCCTGGACTGGAGTAGCGGGGGGTGGAAGCACAGATACGCAGTATTTT.

The rearrangement links TRBV6-5 to TRBJ2-7, with D possibly matching TRBD2 (6 bases). There are 11 residues in the CDR3. Per germline, CDR1 MNHEY and CDR2 SVGAGI. V gave up 8 bases and J gave up 3 bases, with 8 bases separating them. The CDR3 coding sequence is TGTGCCAGCCGGGAGTACTACGAGCAGTACTTC. This gives the protein CASREYYEQYF.

Notes on this clone: The sample holds other DNA sequences that translate to the same CDR3. The chain couples TRBV7-2 to TRBJ1-5; possibly TRBD1 for D (5 bases). The CDR3 contains 12 residues. Germline CDR1 reads SGHTA; CDR2 reads FQGNSA. Trimming pared 2 bases from V and 7 bases from J, leaving 6 bases between. As DNA, the CDR3 is TGTGCCAGCAGCTTACAGGGACAGCCCCAGCATTTT. It codes for CASSLQGQPQHF.

The chain is built from TRBV27 and TRBJ1-2, with 7 bases identical to TRBD1. The V gene end was trimmed by 4 bases and the J gene end by 3 bases; junction bases not matched to a gene: 5. The CDR3 consists of 14 residues. The germline V gene encodes CDR1 MNHEY and CDR2 SMNVEV (reference sequence). CDR3 nucleotides: TGTGCCAGCAGTTCTCGACAGGGTCACTATGGCTACACCTTC. It translates to CASSSRQGHYGYTF.

V usage is TRBV24-1 and J usage is TRBJ2-3; 10 bases match TRBD1. This CDR3 is 17 amino acids long. CDR1 is KGHDR, CDR2 SFDVKD, per germline. V dropped 3 bases and J dropped 4; count of bases not matched to a gene: 9. DNA of the CDR3: TGTGCCACCAGTGATCTCGACAGGGGGCTTAGCGCAGATACGCAGTATTTT. Translating gives CATSDLDRGLSADTQYF.

The J gene is TRBJ1-1, the V gene TRBV7-2; TRBD1 is a possible D gene (5 bases). The ends were cut back, 3 bases at V and 5 bases at J, with 13 bases in the middle. CDR1 SGHTA and CDR2 FQGNSA come from the germline V gene. This CDR3 has 14 amino acids. CDR3 region: CASSFLGQGTEAFF. For the CDR3, the DNA is TGTGCCAGCAGCTTCCTGGGGCAGGGTACTGAAGCTTTCTTT.

This clone has only a few counts. J is TRBJ2-2 and V is TRBV6-5; the match to TRBD1 covers 9 bases. In germline, CDR1 is MNHEY, CDR2 SVGAGI. V dropped 6 bases and J dropped 3; count of bases not matched to a gene: 5. The CDR3 spans 15 residues. The DNA for the CDR3 is TGTGCCAGCAGCGCCGGGACAGGGTACACCGGGGAGCTGTTTTTT. Translation gives CASSAGTGYTGELFF.

A single count supports this clone. The V gene is TRBV18, the J gene TRBJ2-1; 11 nucleotides match TRBD2. Unmatched junction bases numbered 12, after V lost 4 bases and J lost 7 bases. CDR3 length equals 17 residues. Germline V gene data show CDR1 as KGHSH and CDR2 as LQKENI. CDR3 in amino acids: CASSHVSGGANWNEQFF. DNA for the CDR3: TGTGCCAGCTCACATGTTAGCGGGGGGGCAAATTGGAATGAGCAGTTCTTC.

The chain employs TRBV5-1 and TRBJ2-2; 8 bases map to TRBD1. CDR1 and CDR2 from the germline V gene are SGHRS and YFSETQ. This CDR3 has 16 amino acids. Trimming cost V 4 bases and J 3 bases; bases outside gene matches: 8. CDR3 DNA: TGCGCCAGCAGCCAGGACAGGGAAACTCACACCGGGGAGCTGTTTTTT. Translation gives CASSQDRETHTGELFF.

The V and J genes are TRBV9 and TRBJ2-3, with TRBD2 identical over 9 bases. Germline lookup yields CDR1 SGDLS and CDR2 YYNGEE. Trimming took 4 bases from V and 0 from J; bases not matched to a gene: 6. The CDR3 loop spans 16 amino acids. CDR3 in amino acids: CASSPRGRVSTDTQYF. The CDR3 region has the DNA TGTGCCAGCAGCCCGCGCGGGAGGGTTAGCACAGATACGCAGTATTTT.

The rearrangement links TRBV19 to TRBJ1-5, with D possibly matching TRBD1 (5 bases). This CDR3 has 14 residues. Germline lookup yields CDR1 LNHDA and CDR2 SQIVND (reference sequence). Between the trimmed V and J ends, which lost 7 bases and 2 bases, there was a span of 12 bases. CDR3: CASTGGVGNQPQHF. CDR3 DNA sequence: TGTGCCAGTACCGGGGGGGTGGGCAATCAGCCCCAGCATTTT. Combining the CDR3 with reference TRBV19 and TRBJ1-5 gives the whole variable domain DGGITQSPKYLFRKEGQNVTLSCEQNLNHDAMYWYRQDPGQGLRLIYYSQIVNDFQKGDIAEGYSVSREKKESFPLTVTSAQKNPTAFYLCASTGGVGNQPQHFGDGTRLSIL.

This clone showed up just a few times. CDR3 nucleotide sequence: TGTGCCACCAGTGAGACCCGAGGACAGATATCCTACAATGAGCAGTTCTTC. Protein: CATSETRGQISYNEQFF. The gene calls are TRBV24-1 and TRBJ2-1, with D perhaps matching TRBD1 (6 bases). Per the germline V gene, CDR1 is KGHDR and CDR2 is SFDVKD. Trimming left V 4 bases short and J 1 base short, with 16 bases between. This CDR3 comprises 17 residues.

This rearrangement joins TRBV6-5 to TRBJ2-2, with D possibly matching TRBD1 (5 bases). The CDR3 is 15 amino acids. The ends were cut back, 6 bases at V and 4 bases at J, with 15 bases in the middle. CDR1 and CDR2 (germline): MNHEY, SVGAGI. The DNA of the CDR3 is TGTGCCAGCAGGAGCCCGACAGCGATCACCGGGGAGCTGTTTTTT. Translating it yields CASRSPTAITGELFF.

The J gene is TRBJ2-7, the V gene TRBV6-4, with a tentative D call TRBD2 (5 bases). V gave up 7 bases and J gave up 0 bases, with 13 bases separating them. The germline V gene encodes CDR1 MRHNA and CDR2 SNTAGT. This CDR3 spans 14 amino acids. The CDR3 sequence is CASKDYSDSYEQYF. The CDR3, as DNA: TGTGCCAGCAAAGACTACTCTGACTCCTACGAGCAGTACTTC.

The chain has TRBV9 and TRBJ2-5; 7 nucleotides match TRBD2. With 2 bases clipped from V and 2 bases from J, the junction kept 3 bases outside the gene matches. Per the germline V gene, CDR1 is SGDLS and CDR2 is YYNGEE. This CDR3 is 14 amino acids long. For the CDR3, the DNA is TGTGCCAGCAGCGTCCAGGGAGGGCAAGAGACCCAGTACTTC. Amino acid sequence: CASSVQGGQETQYF.

The chain uses TRBV2 and TRBJ1-1; a possible D gene is TRBD1 (5 bases). The ends were cut back, 5 bases at V and 14 bases at J, with 15 bases in the middle. There are 11 residues in the CDR3. Germline V gene sequence: CDR1 SNHLY, CDR2 FYNNEI. As DNA, the CDR3 is TGTGCCAGCAGTCTCCGGGGGGACCCATTCTTT. Amino acid sequence: CASSLRGDPFF.

The chain couples TRBV2 to TRBJ1-1, with 7 bases aligning to TRBD1. The CDR3 is 14 residues long. Trimming took 4 bases from V and 4 from J; bases not matched to a gene: 6. Per the germline V gene, CDR1 is SNHLY and CDR2 is FYNNEI. CDR3: CASSVEGAVTEAFF. The CDR3 bases are TGTGCCAGCAGTGTAGAGGGGGCGGTCACTGAAGCTTTCTTT.